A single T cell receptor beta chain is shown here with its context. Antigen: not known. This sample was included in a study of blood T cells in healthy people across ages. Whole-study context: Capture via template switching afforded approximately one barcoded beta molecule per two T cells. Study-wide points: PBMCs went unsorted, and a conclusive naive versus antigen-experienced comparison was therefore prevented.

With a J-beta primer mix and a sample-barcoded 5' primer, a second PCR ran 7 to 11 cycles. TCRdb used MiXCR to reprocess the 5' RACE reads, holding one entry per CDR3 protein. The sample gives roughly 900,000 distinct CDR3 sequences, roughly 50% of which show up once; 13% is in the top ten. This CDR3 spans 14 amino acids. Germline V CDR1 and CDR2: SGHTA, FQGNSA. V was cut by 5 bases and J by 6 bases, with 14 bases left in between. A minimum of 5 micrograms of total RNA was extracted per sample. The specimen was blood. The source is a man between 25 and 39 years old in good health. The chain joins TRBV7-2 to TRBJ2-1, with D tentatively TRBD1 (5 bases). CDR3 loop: CASSDPTDFNEQFF. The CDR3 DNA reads TGTGCCAGCAGCGACCCGACAGACTTCAATGAGCAGTTCTTC. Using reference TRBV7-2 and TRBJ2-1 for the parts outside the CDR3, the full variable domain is GAGVSQSPSNKVTEKGKDVELRCDPISGHTALYWYRQSLGQGLEFLIYFQGNSAPDKSGLPSDRFSAERTGGSVSTLTIQRTQQEDSAVYLCASSDPTDFNEQFFGPGTRLTVL.